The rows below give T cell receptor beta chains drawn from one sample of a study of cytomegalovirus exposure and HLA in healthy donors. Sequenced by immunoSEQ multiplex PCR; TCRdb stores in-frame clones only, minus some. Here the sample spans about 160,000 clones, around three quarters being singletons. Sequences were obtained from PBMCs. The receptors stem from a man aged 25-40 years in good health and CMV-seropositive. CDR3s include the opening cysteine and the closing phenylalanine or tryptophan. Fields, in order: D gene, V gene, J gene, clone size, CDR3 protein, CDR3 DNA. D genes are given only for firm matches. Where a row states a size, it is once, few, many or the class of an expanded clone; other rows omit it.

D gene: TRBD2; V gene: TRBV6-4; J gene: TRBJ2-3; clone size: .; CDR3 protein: CASSDSAGGLDTQYF; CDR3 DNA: TGTGCCAGCAGTGACTCTGCGGGGGGGCTGGATACGCAGTATTTT
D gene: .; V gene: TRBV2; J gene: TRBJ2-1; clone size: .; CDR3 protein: CASMYREKGNEQFF; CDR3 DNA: TGTGCCAGCATGTACAGGGAGAAGGGCAATGAGCAGTTCTTC
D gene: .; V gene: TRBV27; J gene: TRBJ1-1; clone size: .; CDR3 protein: CASRGGGSAEAFF; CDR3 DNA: TGTGCCAGCAGGGGGGGTGGATCGGCTGAAGCTTTCTTT
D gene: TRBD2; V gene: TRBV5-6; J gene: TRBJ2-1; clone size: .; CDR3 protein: CASSLRLAGNEQFF; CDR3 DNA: TGTGCCAGCAGCTTGCGACTAGCGGGGAATGAGCAGTTCTTC
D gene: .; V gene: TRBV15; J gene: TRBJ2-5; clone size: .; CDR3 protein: CATSRDREGARETQYF; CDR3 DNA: TGTGCCACCAGCAGAGATCGGGAGGGGGCGAGGGAGACCCAGTACTTC
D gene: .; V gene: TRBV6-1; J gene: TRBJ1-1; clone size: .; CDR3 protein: CASTPGLENTEAFF; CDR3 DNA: TGTGCCAGCACGCCGGGACTTGAGAACACTGAAGCTTTCTTT
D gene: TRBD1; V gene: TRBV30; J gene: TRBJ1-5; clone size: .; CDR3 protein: CAWSGLGTGNQPQHF; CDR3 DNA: TGTGCCTGGAGTGGCCTCGGGACAGGGAATCAGCCCCAGCATTTT
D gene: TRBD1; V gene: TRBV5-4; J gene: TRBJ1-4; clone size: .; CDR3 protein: CASSPGQGALTNEKLFF; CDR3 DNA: TGTGCCAGCAGTCCGGGACAGGGGGCTTTAACTAATGAAAAACTGTTTTTT
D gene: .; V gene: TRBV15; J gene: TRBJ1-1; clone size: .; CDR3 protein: CATLLGNTEAFF; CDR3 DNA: TGTGCCACCCTGCTAGGGAACACTGAAGCTTTCTTT
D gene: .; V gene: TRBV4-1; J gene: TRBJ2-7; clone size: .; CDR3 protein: CASSPHPTAYEQYF; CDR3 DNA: TGCGCCAGCAGCCCCCACCCGACTGCCTACGAGCAGTACTTC
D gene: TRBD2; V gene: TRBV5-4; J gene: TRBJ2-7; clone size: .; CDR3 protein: CASSLVLAGTYEQYF; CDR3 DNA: TGTGCCAGCAGCTTGGTCCTAGCGGGGACCTACGAGCAGTACTTC
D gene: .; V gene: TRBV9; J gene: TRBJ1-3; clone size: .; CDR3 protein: CASTFPTFYSGNTIYF; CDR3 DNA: TGTGCCAGCACTTTCCCTACCTTTTACTCTGGAAACACCATATATTTT
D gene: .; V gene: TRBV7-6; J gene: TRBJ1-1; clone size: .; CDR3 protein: CASSLRGSTEAFF; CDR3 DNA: TGTGCCAGCAGCTTACGGGGGTCCACTGAAGCTTTCTTT
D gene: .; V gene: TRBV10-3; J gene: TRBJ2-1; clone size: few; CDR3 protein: CAISDFVWPNEQFF; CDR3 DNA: TGTGCCATCAGTGATTTCGTCTGGCCCAATGAGCAGTTCTTC
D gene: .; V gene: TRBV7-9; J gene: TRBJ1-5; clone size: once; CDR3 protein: CASSTVGDTQPQHF; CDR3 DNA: TGTGCCAGCAGCACGGTTGGGGACACTCAGCCCCAGCATTTT
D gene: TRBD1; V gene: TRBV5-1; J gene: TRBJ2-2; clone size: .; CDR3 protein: CASSSPTGTVNTGELFF; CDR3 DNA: TGCGCCAGCAGCTCCCCAACCGGGACAGTCAACACCGGGGAGCTGTTTTTT
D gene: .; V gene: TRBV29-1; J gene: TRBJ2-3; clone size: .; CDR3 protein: CSVLSVDTQYF; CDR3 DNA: TGCAGCGTTCTGTCTGTAGATACGCAGTATTTT
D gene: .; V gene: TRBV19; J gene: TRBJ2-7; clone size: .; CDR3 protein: CASSIEARGADEQYF; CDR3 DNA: TGTGCCAGTAGTATAGAAGCCAGGGGGGCGGACGAGCAGTACTTC
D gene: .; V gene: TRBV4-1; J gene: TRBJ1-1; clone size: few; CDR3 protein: CASSQVEGGNTEAFF; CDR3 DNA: TGCGCCAGCAGCCAAGTGGAGGGAGGCAACACTGAAGCTTTCTTT
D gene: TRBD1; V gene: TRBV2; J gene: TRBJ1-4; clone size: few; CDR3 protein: CASSEAGQTNEKLFF; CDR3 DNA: TGTGCCAGCAGTGAAGCGGGACAGACAAATGAAAAACTGTTTTTT
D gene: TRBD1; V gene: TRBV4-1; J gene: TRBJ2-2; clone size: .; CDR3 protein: CASSLHPGQGDTGELFF; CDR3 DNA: TGCGCCAGCAGCCTCCACCCGGGACAGGGGGACACCGGGGAGCTGTTTTTT
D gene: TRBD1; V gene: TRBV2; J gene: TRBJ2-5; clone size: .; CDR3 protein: CASSGATGQETQYF; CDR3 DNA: TGTGCCAGCAGTGGGGCGACAGGGCAAGAGACCCAGTACTTC
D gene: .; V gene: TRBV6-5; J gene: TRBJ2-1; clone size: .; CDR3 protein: CASSYSGSFGEQFF; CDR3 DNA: TGTGCCAGCAGTTACTCCGGGAGCTTTGGTGAGCAGTTCTTC
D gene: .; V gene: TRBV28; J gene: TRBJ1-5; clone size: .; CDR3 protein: CATRETVGQPQHF; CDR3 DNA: TGTGCCACGCGGGAAACCGTGGGTCAGCCCCAGCATTTT
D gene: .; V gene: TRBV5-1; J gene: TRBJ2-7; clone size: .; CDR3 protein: CASRDSYEQYF; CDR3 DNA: TGCGCCAGCCGCGACAGCTACGAGCAGTACTTC
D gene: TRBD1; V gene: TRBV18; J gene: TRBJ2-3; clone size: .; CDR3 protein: CASSTQGDTQYF; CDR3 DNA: TGTGCCAGCTCAACACAGGGGGATACGCAGTATTTT
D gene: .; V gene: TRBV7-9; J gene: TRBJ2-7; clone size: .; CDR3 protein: CASSLDPLYEQYF; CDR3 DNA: TGTGCCAGCAGCTTAGATCCTCTCTACGAGCAGTACTTC
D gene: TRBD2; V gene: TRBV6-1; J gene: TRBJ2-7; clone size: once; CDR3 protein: CASSEGGGMREYEQYF; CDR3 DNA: TGTGCCAGCAGTGAAGGGGGGGGGATGAGGGAATACGAGCAGTACTTC
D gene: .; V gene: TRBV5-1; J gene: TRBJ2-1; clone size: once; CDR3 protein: CASSLGGRRQDSYNEQFF; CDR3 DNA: TGCGCCAGCAGCTTGGGCGGAAGGAGACAGGACTCCTACAATGAGCAGTTCTTC
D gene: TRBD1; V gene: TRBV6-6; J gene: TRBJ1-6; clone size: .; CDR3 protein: CASSGQANSPLHF; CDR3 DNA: TGTGCCAGCAGCGGACAGGCCAATTCACCCCTCCACTTT
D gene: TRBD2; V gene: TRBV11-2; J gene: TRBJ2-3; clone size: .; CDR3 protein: CASSRSRGTSDRDTQYF; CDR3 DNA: TGTGCCAGCAGCAGAAGTAGAGGGACTAGCGACCGGGATACGCAGTATTTT
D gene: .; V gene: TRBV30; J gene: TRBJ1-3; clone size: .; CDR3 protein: CAWSADSGNTIYF; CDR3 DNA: TGTGCCTGGAGTGCGGACAGCGGAAACACCATATATTTT
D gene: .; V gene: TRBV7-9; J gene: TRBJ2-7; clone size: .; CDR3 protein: CASSPSTGSYEQYF; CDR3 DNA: TGTGCCAGCAGCCCCTCGACAGGCTCCTACGAGCAGTACTTC
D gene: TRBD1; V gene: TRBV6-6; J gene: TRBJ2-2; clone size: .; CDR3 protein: CASSSRQGETGELFF; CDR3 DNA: TGTGCCAGCAGTTCCCGACAGGGGGAGACCGGGGAGCTGTTTTTT
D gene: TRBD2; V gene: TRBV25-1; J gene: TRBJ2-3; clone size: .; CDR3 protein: CASSAGPRTDTQYF; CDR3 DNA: TGTGCCAGTTCAGCGGGGCCCCGCACAGATACGCAGTATTTT
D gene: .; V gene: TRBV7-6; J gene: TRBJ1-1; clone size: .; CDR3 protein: CASSPGAEEGWSSTEAFF; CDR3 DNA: TGTGCCAGCAGCCCCGGGGCAGAGGAGGGTTGGAGTTCGACTGAAGCTTTCTTT
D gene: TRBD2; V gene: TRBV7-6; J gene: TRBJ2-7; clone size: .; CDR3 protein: CASSLSSGGQYEQYF; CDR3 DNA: TGTGCCAGCAGCTTGTCTAGCGGGGGACAGTACGAGCAGTACTTC
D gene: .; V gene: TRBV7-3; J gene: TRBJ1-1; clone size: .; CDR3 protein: CASSLRQLDTEAFF; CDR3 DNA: TGTGCCAGCAGCTTACGACAGTTGGACACTGAAGCTTTCTTT
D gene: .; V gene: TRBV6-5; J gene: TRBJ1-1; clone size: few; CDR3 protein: CASSFRLGGTEAFF; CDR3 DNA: TGTGCCAGCAGTTTCCGTTTAGGGGGCACTGAAGCTTTCTTT
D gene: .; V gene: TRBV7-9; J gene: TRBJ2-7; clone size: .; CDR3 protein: CASSLPGSGEQYF; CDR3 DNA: TGTGCCAGCAGCTTACCAGGGTCCGGCGAGCAGTACTTC
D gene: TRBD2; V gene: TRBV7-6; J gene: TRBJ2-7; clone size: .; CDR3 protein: CASSWGGITYEQYF; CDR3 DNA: TGTGCCAGCAGCTGGGGGGGGATCACCTACGAGCAGTACTTC
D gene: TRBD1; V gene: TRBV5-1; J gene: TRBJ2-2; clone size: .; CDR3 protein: CASHRGQGYTGELFF; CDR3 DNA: TGCGCCAGCCACCGGGGACAGGGGTACACCGGGGAGCTGTTTTTT
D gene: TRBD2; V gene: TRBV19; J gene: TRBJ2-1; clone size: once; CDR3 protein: CASSEPGLAYHEQFF; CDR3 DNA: TGTGCCAGTAGTGAACCGGGACTAGCGTATCATGAGCAGTTCTTC
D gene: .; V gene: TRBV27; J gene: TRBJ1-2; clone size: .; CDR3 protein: CASSKQGVDGYTF; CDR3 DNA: TGTGCCAGCAGTAAACAGGGAGTCGATGGCTACACCTTC
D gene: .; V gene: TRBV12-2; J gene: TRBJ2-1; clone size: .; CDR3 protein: CASRVIYNEQFF; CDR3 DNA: TGTGCAAGTCGCGTTATTTACAATGAGCAGTTCTTC
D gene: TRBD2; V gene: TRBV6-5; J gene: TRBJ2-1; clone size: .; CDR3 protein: CASSASGGRNEQFF; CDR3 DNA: TGTGCCAGCAGTGCTAGCGGGGGAAGAAATGAGCAGTTCTTC
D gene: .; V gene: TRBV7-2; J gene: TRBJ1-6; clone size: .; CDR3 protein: CASSLGGRADSPLHF; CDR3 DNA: TGTGCCAGCAGCTTGGGGGGGAGGGCGGATTCACCCCTCCACTTT
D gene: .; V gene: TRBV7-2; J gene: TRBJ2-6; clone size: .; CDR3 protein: CASSLAEGTGANVLTF; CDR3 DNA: TGTGCCAGCAGCTTAGCTGAGGGTACTGGGGCCAACGTCCTGACTTTC
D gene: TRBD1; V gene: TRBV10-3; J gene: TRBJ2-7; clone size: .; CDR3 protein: CAIGGSRGQEQYF; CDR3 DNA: TGTGCCATCGGGGGGAGCAGGGGGCAAGAGCAGTACTTC